The present entry profiles one T cell receptor beta chain with its context. As yet, its antigen is unknown. Repertoires were generated with immunoSEQ multiplex PCR, while TCRdb's copy carries only in-frame clones and drops some. Here the sample spans about 160,000 clones, around 87% being singletons. The sample comes from a study of T cell responses to AZD1222 COVID-19 vaccine. Notes on the study in general: The span of vaccine-associated CD4 TCRs extended across spike, with dominance at 160-218 and 743-854. Receipt of two AZD1222 doses was followed by a rise in Spike-specific TCR breadth and depth. Females outnumbered males among donors, who were mostly white British; clonal diversity was possibly underestimated. Epitopes outside B.1.351 and B.1.1.7 mutated regions reportedly drew nearly half of spike TCRs.

Sample: peripheral blood, taken 28 days after the second AZD1222 dose. This TCR was sampled from an adult who received the AZD1222 COVID-19 vaccine.

The chain's CDR3 is CSALRGYEQYF. In nucleotides, the CDR3 is TGCAGCGCTCTACGGGGCTACGAGCAGTACTTC. The chain links TRBV29-1 to TRBJ2-7; weak D call: TRBD2 (5 bases). Trimming left V 7 bases short and J 3 bases short, with 10 bases between. The germline gives CDR1 SQVTM, CDR2 ANQGSEA. The CDR3 has 11 residues.